This entry lists 6 T cell receptor beta chains sequenced from one sample in a study of response to subunit inactivated influenza vaccine. Each CDR3 protein gets one entry after TCRdb re-called the RT-PCR reads with MiXCR. This repertoire shows about half a million distinct CDR3 sequences, about 7.6% found once; its top ten account for 13%. Sequencing was performed on PBMCs from blood, taken roughly 24 months after vaccination. These receptors originate from a man aged 50 to 75 who received an inactivated influenza vaccine.

Of note for this clonotype: One end of the junction does not line up with germline, which may come from a read error. The V gene is TRBV7-7, the J gene TRBJ2-5, with unresolved D. Germline CDR1 reads SSHAT; CDR2 reads FNYEAQ (reference sequence). The CDR3 totals 14 residues. CDR3 nucleotide sequence: TGTGCTAGCAGCCTACACCAATTACAAGAGACCCAGTACTTC. This sequence encodes CASSLHQLQETQYF.

This clonotype was seen only a few times. This chain uses TRBV15 with TRBJ2-1; D is possibly TRBD2 (5 bases). V was cut by 0 bases and J by 9 bases, with 9 bases left in between. CDR1 and CDR2 from the germline V gene are LNHNV and YYDKDF (reference sequence). This CDR3 has 13 residues. Here the CDR3 reads CATSRDASSEQFF. CDR3 sequence (DNA): TGTGCCACCAGCAGAGACGCTAGCAGTGAGCAGTTCTTC.

The V and J genes are TRBV10-2 and TRBJ2-2; D remains ambiguous. Trimming left V 4 bases short and J 2 bases short, with 11 bases between. The CDR3 runs to 15 residues. CDR1 is WSHSY and CDR2 is SAAADI in the germline V gene. Written as DNA, the CDR3 is TGCGCCAGCAGTGGGTTTTCCAGCAACACCGGGGAGCTGTTTTTT. It is translated as CASSGFSSNTGELFF.

This clonotype was counted a few times. The chain employs TRBV11-2 and TRBJ2-2; 8 nucleotides agree with TRBD1. CDR1 and CDR2 (germline): SGHAT, FQNNGV. Germline trimming cut 3 bases from V and 4 bases from J; bases unmatched to any gene: 7. The CDR3 is 16 amino acids. The CDR3, as DNA: TGTGCCAGCAGCTTGGACAGGGCGTCTCTCACCGGGGAGCTGTTTTTT. Protein product: CASSLDRASLTGELFF.

The chain is built from TRBV28 and TRBJ2-3; 12 bases line up with TRBD2. The CDR3 loop spans 14 amino acids. Trimming cost V 8 bases and J 4 bases; bases outside gene matches: 4. Germline V gene lookup returns CDR1 MDHEN and CDR2 SYDVKM. In DNA, the CDR3 is TGTGCCAGCCACGGACTAGCGGGATCAGATACGCAGTATTTT. Amino acid sequence: CASHGLAGSDTQYF.

Ten or more counts support this clonotype. The CDR3 sequence: CASSQDRVDNEQFF. The CDR3 DNA reads as TGTGCCAGCAGCCAGGACAGGGTCGACAATGAGCAGTTCTTC. The V and J genes are TRBV7-8 and TRBJ2-1, with 8 bases identical to TRBD1. With V trimmed by 5 bases and J by 5 bases, 5 bases remained unmatched. This CDR3 comprises 14 residues. Per germline, CDR1 SGHVS and CDR2 FQNEAQ. The full variable domain, with the rest looked up from reference TRBV7-8 and TRBJ2-1, is GAGVSQSPRYKVAKRGQDVALRCDPISGHVSLFWYQQALGQGPEFLTYFQNEAQLDKSGLPSDRFFAERPEGSVSTLKIQRTQQEDSAVYLCASSQDRVDNEQFFGPGTRLTVL.